This T cell receptor beta chain was documented in a study of shared clonotypes between healthy human individuals. This CDR3 has 16 residues. The germline gives CDR1 SEHNR, CDR2 FQNEAQ (reference sequence). V shed 5 bases and J 9 bases; nucleotides not matched to a gene: 10. Using immunoSEQ multiplex PCR, the repertoire was profiled, and TCRdb retains in-frame clones only, with some absent. The sample yields 1 million to 1.2 million clones, approximately 80% seen once. The J gene is TRBJ2-1, the V gene TRBV7-9, with TRBD2 identical over 13 bases. The sample was memory CD4+ T cells from PBMCs. This sample's subset: CD45RA-negative fraction. The sequence was obtained from a man between 18 and 35 years old in good health. Some clones in this sample may be carry-over from other donors' samples. The CDR3 sequence: CASSPGTSGKLGEQFF. CDR3 nucleotide sequence: TGTGCCAGCAGCCCCGGGACTAGCGGGAAATTGGGTGAGCAGTTCTTC.